This T cell receptor beta chain came from a study of Ad26.COV2.S vaccination and SARS-CoV-2 variants. Treatment described: 15 to 20 received Ad26.COV2.S at low or high dose, single or two shots; about five received placebo; per-sample allocation not given. It was on day 63 after the first vaccine or placebo injection that samples were taken. The repertoire was sequenced with immunoSEQ multiplex PCR; TCRdb's copy has only in-frame clones and lacks some. The sample lists around 250,000 clones, around 87% occurring once. CDR3 length: 18 residues. J gave up 8 bases and V 5 bases, and 16 bases lay outside the gene matches. CDR1 SGHTA and CDR2 FQGNSA come from the germline V gene. This clone was seen a single time.

This chain links TRBV7-2 with TRBJ2-1; 12 bases line up with TRBD2. This clonotype was obtained from a person between 18 and 60 years old who received the Ad26.COV2.S COVID-19 vaccine or a placebo. The source material was peripheral blood, sampled in a trial of Ad26.COV2.S vaccine versus placebo. CDR3 sequence reads: CASSLRIPLAGGADEQFF. CDR3 coding DNA: TGTGCCAGCAGCCTCCGCATCCCTCTAGCGGGGGGGGCAGATGAGCAGTTCTTC.